This T cell receptor (beta chain) was obtained from a study of blood T cells in healthy people across ages. Study conclusions and caveats: A roughly linear age-dependent decrease characterized TCR beta diversity per million T cells.

A remark on this clonotype: The antigen remains unidentified.

A second PCR, run for roughly 7 to 11 cycles, used a sample-barcoded 5' primer plus a J-beta primer mix. The template-switch adaptor, which had 12 random nucleotides, put a tag on each cDNA molecule. TCRdb processed the 5' RACE reads anew with MiXCR; each CDR3 protein has one entry. The sample shows 1.5 million to 1.9 million distinct CDR3 sequences, approximately 43% of them seen only once. The germline gives CDR1 MNHEY, CDR2 SMNVEV (reference sequence). This CDR3 spans 15 amino acids. V was trimmed by 3 bases and J by 3 bases, leaving 12 bases between them. PBMCs were isolated at a quantity of at least 6.5 million per sample.

This TCR came from a woman aged 18-29 years in good health. The sequenced sample consisted of blood. The rearrangement joins TRBV27 to TRBJ2-1; D perhaps matches TRBD2 (6 bases). DNA for the CDR3: TGTGCCAGCAGTTTTCTGGAGGGGCTCTACAATGAGCAGTTCTTC. This encodes CASSFLEGLYNEQFF.